These 30 T cell receptor beta chains were sequenced from one sample in a study of blood T cell repertoires in COVID-19. The table came from immunoSEQ multiplex PCR; TCRdb's copy has only in-frame clones and leaves some out. Of 90,000 to 120,000 clones listed, around 87% are singletons. Sequencing input: peripheral blood. All receptors come from a man aged 45 to 65 with acute or convalescent COVID-19.

J is TRBJ2-3 and V is TRBV7-9; TRBD2 agrees at 11 bases. The junction had 5 bases not matched to a gene; V was cut back by 1 base and J by 5 bases. Germline V gene data show CDR1 as SEHNR and CDR2 as FQNEAQ (reference sequence). This CDR3 is built from 16 residues. The CDR3: CASSLGGLAGGDTQYF. The CDR3 coding sequence is TGTGCCAGCAGCTTAGGTGGTCTAGCGGGAGGAGATACGCAGTATTTT.

The rearrangement joins TRBV5-1 to TRBJ2-7; TRBD1 is a possible D gene (7 bases). Between the trimmed V and J ends, which lost 0 bases and 2 bases, there was a span of 9 bases. The CDR3 contains 14 residues. The germline gives CDR1 SGHRS, CDR2 YFSETQ. CDR3 sequence reads: CASSLAGGTYEQYF. In DNA, the CDR3 is TGCGCCAGCAGCTTGGCAGGGGGGACCTACGAGCAGTACTTC.

The rearrangement joins TRBV7-9 to TRBJ2-3, with 13 bases fitting TRBD2. Trimming took 0 bases from V and 3 from J; bases not matched to a gene: 0. Germline V gene lookup returns CDR1 SEHNR and CDR2 FQNEAQ (reference sequence). The CDR3 loop spans 16 amino acids. CDR3 region: CASSLATSGRTDTQYF. The DNA for the CDR3 is TGTGCCAGCAGCTTAGCGACTAGCGGGAGGACAGATACGCAGTATTTT.

This clone was detected only a few times. V and J are TRBV7-9 and TRBJ1-3; 7 bases map to TRBD1. This CDR3 is 15 amino acids long. From germline, CDR1 is SEHNR and CDR2 FQNEAQ (reference sequence). The trim removed 1 base at V and 3 bases at J, leaving 3 bases unmatched. In DNA form, the CDR3 reads TGTGCCAGCAGCTTAGTCTCAGGGGGTGGAAACACCATATATTTT. Protein product: CASSLVSGGGNTIYF.

This clone has a handful of counts. The chain joins TRBV4-1 to TRBJ2-6, with 8 bases matching TRBD1. Trimming cost V 1 base and J 3 bases; bases outside gene matches: 8. CDR1 and CDR2 from the germline V gene are MGHRA and YSYEKL. The CDR3 spans 18 residues. CDR3 protein: CASSQVYRGKGGANVLTF. CDR3 coding DNA: TGCGCCAGCAGCCAAGTCTACAGGGGGAAGGGTGGGGCCAACGTCCTGACTTTC.

This chain uses TRBV7-9 with TRBJ1-3; a possible D gene is TRBD1 (5 bases). Germline V gene sequence: CDR1 SEHNR, CDR2 FQNEAQ (reference sequence). V lost 5 bases, J lost 4 bases, and 12 bases lay in between. The length of the CDR3 is 14 residues. CDR3 DNA sequence: TGTGCCAGCAGCCCGGGGGTGGCAGGAAACACCATATATTTT. It encodes CASSPGVAGNTIYF.

V gene TRBV15 combines with J gene TRBJ1-6, with 10 bases lining up with TRBD1. Germline assignment: CDR1 LNHNV and CDR2 YYDKDF (reference sequence). V was pared by 2 bases and J by 4 bases, with 5 bases of the junction left unmatched. The CDR3 contains 17 residues. CDR3 DNA sequence: TGTGCCACCAGCAGATGGACAGGGGGTACTTATAATTCACCCCTCCACTTT. Translating it yields CATSRWTGGTYNSPLHF.

The gene calls are TRBV5-6 and TRBJ2-7; 10 bases agree with TRBD2. This CDR3 region has 15 residues. V lost 0 bases to trimming and J lost 5 bases; unmatched junction nucleotides: 5. In germline, CDR1 is SGHDT, CDR2 YYEEEE. The chain's CDR3 is CASSLELAGVDEQYF. DNA of the CDR3: TGTGCCAGCAGCTTGGAGCTAGCGGGAGTAGACGAGCAGTACTTC.

The V gene is TRBV24-1, the J gene TRBJ2-5, with D maybe TRBD1 (5 bases). The CDR3 contains 13 residues. V was clipped by 5 bases and J by 5 bases, with 11 bases between them. From germline, CDR1 is KGHDR and CDR2 SFDVKD. Here the CDR3 DNA reads TGTGCCACCAGTGGGCAGGGAAGGGAGACCCAGTACTTC. Translation: CATSGQGRETQYF.

The chain combines TRBV28 with TRBJ1-1; no reliable D call. Germline CDR1 and CDR2: MDHEN and SYDVKM. Trimming shortened V by 6 bases and J by 1 base, and 12 bases separated the two germline ends. The CDR3 loop spans 14 amino acids. The CDR3, as DNA: TGTGCCAGCAGGCCGACCCGGGAGAACACTGAAGCTTTCTTT. Translation gives CASRPTRENTEAFF.

The chain has TRBV24-1 and TRBJ2-1, with 7 bases lining up with TRBD1. Germline loops: CDR1 KGHDR, CDR2 SFDVKD. The J segment lost 9 bases and the V segment lost 4 bases, leaving 17 bases of the junction unmatched. CDR3 length: 17 amino acids. The CDR3 nucleotides are TGTGCCACCAGTGACCGATTCTGGCAGGGGGAACAGGTTGAGCAGTTCTTC. This sequence encodes CATSDRFWQGEQVEQFF.

V gene TRBV10-2 combines with J gene TRBJ2-7; 8 bases agree with TRBD1. CDR3 size: 11 residues. Germline CDR1 reads WSHSY; CDR2 reads SAAADI. Trimming took 8 bases from V and 5 from J; bases not matched to a gene: 2. The CDR3 loop is CASATGDEQYF. In DNA form, the CDR3 reads TGCGCCAGCGCGACAGGGGACGAGCAGTACTTC.

The rearrangement links TRBV28 to TRBJ1-3, with D unresolved. CDR3 size: 17 residues. Trimming shortened V by 1 base and J by 0 bases, and 13 bases separated the two germline ends. The germline V gene has CDR1 MDHEN and CDR2 SYDVKM. The CDR3 DNA sequence: TGTGCCAGCAGTTTATATCCCCAGAGGCACTCTGGAAACACCATATATTTT. Translation gives CASSLYPQRHSGNTIYF.

This chain's CDR3 is CASSIGTGGWGDTQYF. The DNA for the CDR3 is TGCGCCAGCAGCATCGGGACAGGGGGCTGGGGAGATACGCAGTATTTT. The chain uses TRBV5-1 and TRBJ2-3; 12 positions match TRBD1. Germline-derived CDR1 and CDR2 are SGHRS and YFSETQ. With V trimmed by 4 bases and J by 5 bases, 8 bases remained unmatched. The CDR3 has 16 amino acids.

Relative to its sample, this clone is medium-sized (0.01 to 0.1%). The chain is built from TRBV7-9 and TRBJ2-5; TRBD2 matches 7 bases. This CDR3 spans 15 amino acids. V shed 3 bases and J 5 bases; nucleotides not matched to a gene: 9. Germline V lookup: CDR1 SEHNR, CDR2 FQNEAQ (reference sequence). CDR3 bases: TGTGCCAGCAGCTTGGGGAGCGGGAATTCGGAGACCCAGTACTTC. Protein sequence: CASSLGSGNSETQYF.

The V and J genes are TRBV11-2 and TRBJ2-1; D may be TRBD2 (6 bases). The CDR3 has 15 amino acids. V gave up 8 bases and J gave up 5 bases, with 19 bases separating them. Per the germline V gene, CDR1 is SGHAT and CDR2 is FQNNGV. The CDR3 bases are TGTGCCAGCGTTACGGGACTCCGGGGAAACAATGAGCAGTTCTTC. It encodes CASVTGLRGNNEQFF.

This clone was seen just once. The V call is TRBV3-1 (or the pseudogene TRBV3-2), the J call TRBJ2-5; 12 bases map to TRBD2. The CDR3 has 15 amino acids. The germline CDR1 and CDR2 sequences are LGHDT and YNNKEL (reference sequence). Trimming took 4 bases from V and 5 from J; bases not matched to a gene: 5. The CDR3 reads CASSRASGREETQYF. The CDR3 DNA follows: TGTGCCAGCAGCCGGGCTAGCGGGAGGGAGGAGACCCAGTACTTC.

The chain couples TRBV10-3 to TRBJ1-5; no clear D. V was cut by 11 bases and J by 5 bases, with 19 bases left in between. The CDR3 is 14 amino acids. CDR1 is ENHRY and CDR2 is SYGVKD in the germline V gene. The CDR3 region is CAPRTSGIYQPQHF. Here the CDR3 DNA reads TGTGCCCCCCGGACCAGCGGAATCTATCAGCCCCAGCATTTT.

The chain employs TRBV28 and TRBJ2-2; 7 bases are shared with TRBD2. This CDR3 has 14 amino acids. J was trimmed by 4 bases and V by 3 bases; bases with no gene match: 2. From germline, CDR1 is MDHEN and CDR2 SYDVKM. The DNA for the CDR3 is TGTGCCAGCAGTTTGGGACTACCCACCGGGGAGCTGTTTTTT. Its protein is CASSLGLPTGELFF.

The V call is TRBV7-6, the J call TRBJ2-3; TRBD1 matches 9 bases. CDR1 is SGHVS and CDR2 is FNYEAQ in the germline V gene. The V segment lost 2 bases and the J segment 1 base; nucleotides outside the gene matches: 7. CDR3 length equals 17 residues. The CDR3 DNA sequence: TGTGCCAGCAGCTTACCCAGGACAGGGGTTGGCACAGATACGCAGTATTTT. The encoded protein is CASSLPRTGVGTDTQYF.

The chain carries TRBV23-1 and TRBJ1-2; 7 bases agree with TRBD1. TRBV23-1 is an ORF, and what it does is uncertain. V lost 6 bases, J lost 0 bases, and 13 bases stayed unmatched. The CDR3 is made up of 17 amino acids. Here the CDR3 DNA reads TGCGCCAGCAGCAGTCTACAACGGGACAGCGCTAACTATGGCTACACCTTC. It codes for CASSSLQRDSANYGYTF.

The rearrangement uses TRBV21-1 and TRBJ2-7; the table gives TRBD2 as D, unverified against the DNA. TRBV21-1 is a pseudogene locus. The CDR3 runs 17 residues. The CDR3 spells CASSKENGRALIGEQYF. The CDR3 DNA reads TGTGCCAGCAGCAAAGAAAACGGGAGAGCCCTAATAGGGGAGCAGTACTTC.

The V and J genes are TRBV5-5 and TRBJ2-3; D not resolved. Per the germline V gene, CDR1 is SGHKS and CDR2 is YYEKEE (reference sequence). V was pared by 4 bases and J by 0 bases, with 15 bases between. This CDR3 has 16 amino acids. CDR3 DNA: TGTGCCAGCAGCAATTACAGAAGAGCTAGCACAGATACGCAGTATTTT. Amino acids: CASSNYRRASTDTQYF.

The genes are TRBV6-5 and TRBJ1-6; D is unclear. Germline values: CDR1 MNHEY, CDR2 SVGAGI. The V gene lost 3 bases and the J gene lost 6 bases, with 12 bases spanning the gap. The CDR3 loop spans 15 amino acids. CDR3 sequence: CASSYSRSGNSPLHF. The DNA for the CDR3 is TGTGCCAGCAGTTATTCCCGGTCCGGTAATTCACCCCTCCACTTT.

The table lists this clone with a count of one. The chain employs TRBV7-8 and TRBJ2-5, with D tentatively TRBD1 (5 bases). Germline CDR1 reads SGHVS; CDR2 reads FQNEAQ. Deletions cut 3 bases from V and 3 bases from J, with 14 bases between. The CDR3 spans 15 residues. The CDR3 region has the DNA TGTGCCAGCAGCTTTCAGGGCGCCGCTAAAGAGACCCAGTACTTC. It encodes CASSFQGAAKETQYF. The full variable domain, with the rest looked up from reference TRBV7-8 and TRBJ2-5, is GAGVSQSPRYKVAKRGQDVALRCDPISGHVSLFWYQQALGQGPEFLTYFQNEAQLDKSGLPSDRFFAERPEGSVSTLKIQRTQQEDSAVYLCASSFQGAAKETQYFGPGTRLLVL.

This clone was counted a few times. This sequence joins TRBV7-9 and TRBJ2-1, with TRBD2 as a possible D gene (6 bases). This CDR3 is built from 12 residues. CDR1 and CDR2 from the germline V gene are SEHNR and FQNEAQ (reference sequence). V lost 5 bases, J lost 7 bases, and 9 bases lay in between. The CDR3: CASSLGRNEQFF. DNA for the CDR3: TGTGCCAGCAGCCTGGGGAGGAATGAGCAGTTCTTC.

There are a few counts of this clone. The rearrangement joins TRBV7-2 to TRBJ2-1, with a tentative D call TRBD2 (6 bases). CDR1 is SGHTA and CDR2 is FQGNSA in the germline V gene. The CDR3 loop spans 14 amino acids. Trimming took off 5 bases at V and 5 bases at J, with 13 bases between the two ends. Here the CDR3 DNA reads TGTGCCAGCAGCGGGGGGATCGGCAACAATGAGCAGTTCTTC. Its translation is CASSGGIGNNEQFF.

V and J are TRBV6-5 and TRBJ2-1, with D possibly being TRBD2 (5 bases). V lost 2 bases and J lost 8, with 16 bases in between. CDR1 and CDR2 from the germline V gene are MNHEY and SVGAGI. CDR3 length: 15 residues. The CDR3 DNA reads as TGTGCCAGCAGTTACAGCCCGGACTCCGGCCATGAGCAGTTCTTC. The encoded protein is CASSYSPDSGHEQFF.

This clone was seen only once. This chain connects TRBV5-1 to TRBJ2-2; TRBD1 aligns across 7 bases. The V segment lost 2 bases and the J segment 5 bases; nucleotides outside the gene matches: 3. Germline V gene lookup returns CDR1 SGHRS and CDR2 YFSETQ. CDR3 length: 14 residues. CDR3 in amino acids: CASSLGRGTGELFF. CDR3 sequence (DNA): TGCGCCAGCAGCTTAGGCAGGGGGACCGGGGAGCTGTTTTTT.

J is TRBJ2-3 and V is TRBV6-5; 8 nucleotides align to TRBD1. Germline values: CDR1 MNHEY, CDR2 SVGAGI. V lost 8 bases to trimming and J lost 2 bases; unmatched junction nucleotides: 9. This CDR3 has 15 residues. The chain's CDR3 is CASLDRGRSTDTQYF. The CDR3 DNA sequence: TGTGCCAGCCTAGACAGGGGCCGCTCCACAGATACGCAGTATTTT.